Sequencing of this T cell receptor (beta chain) was carried out in a study of graft-versus-host responses after intestinal transplantation (dated by TCRdb to 2020 to 2022). About the investigation overall: The transplants that recipients received were multivisceral, liver-intestinal, or isolated intestinal. Every recipient was given anti-thymocyte globulin induction, followed by around three years of maintenance tacrolimus and steroids. Graft-versus-host and host-versus-graft alloreactive T cell clones were tracked in the graft, circulation and bone marrow after intestinal transplantation using bulk TCR-beta CDR3 sequencing. To identify alloreactive clones, pre-transplant mixed lymphocyte reaction products were sequenced and compared with unstimulated pre-transplant donor and recipient T cells. A cohort of approximately 24 intestinal transplant recipients, including one retransplant, was enrolled, and 3 patients lacking pretransplant specimens were excluded. A peak of at least 4% donor T cells among recipient peripheral blood mononuclear cells was the definition used for donor T cell macrochimerism. Rather than being sequenced by the commercial service, samples from a few later patients were sequenced in-house on an Illumina MiSeq and processed with MiXCR. What the authors observed across the whole study: GvH clones were detected in recipient bone marrow, and some appeared earlier in ileal mucosa or blood, consistent with an intestinal mucosal origin. High GvH to HvG T cell clonal ratios were observed in the allografts of patients with donor T cell macrochimerism. Conclusions were limited by the relatively low number and heterogeneity of intestinal transplant patients. Peak levels of circulating GvH clones were associated with declines in HvG clones early after transplant.

The time point label on this specimen signifies: cells obtained before transplantation from donor or recipient. Mixed lymphocyte reactions plated approximately 200,000 CFSE-labeled pre-transplant responders with approximately 200,000 irradiated violet-dye-labeled stimulators and were cultured for roughly 6 days. After the mixed lymphocyte reaction, proliferating CD3+CD4+CFSE-low and CD3+CD8+CFSE-low responder cells were FACS-sorted on a BD Influx sorter. Including the terminal cysteine and phenylalanine, the CDR3 comprises 14 residues. Only CDR3 DNA is held: 42 bases, read in frame from base 1. From the germline V gene (reference sequence), CDR1 is MNHEY and CDR2 is SMNVEV. V gives up 3 bases and J gives up 0 bases, and the segment between their germline ends measures 8 bases. The method behind the library was the immunoSEQ multiplex PCR assay. For most patients, genomic DNA was isolated with the Qiagen DNeasy Blood and Tissue Kit and shipped frozen to Adaptive Biotechnologies for TCR sequencing. For most patients, high-throughput TCR-beta CDR3 sequencing of genomic DNA was performed by Adaptive Biotechnologies. Per the original workflow: TCR sequencing data were retrieved from Adaptive's ImmunoSEQ software for 15 to 20 patients, whereas three other patients were processed with MiXCR and VDJtools. To correct CD4 versus CD8 sorting errors, any sequence found in both subsets at a frequency ratio below 5:1 was removed. CDR3 nucleotide sequences shared between donor and recipient were removed because the origin of such sequences could not be assigned. At least 2-fold expansion over unstimulated cells and a minimum CFSE-low frequency of 0.002% (template counts) or 0.001% (read counts) were required for clones to be classified as alloreactive. Clones were considered mappable if detected in sequenced pre-transplant spleen, lymph node, or MLR CFSE-low populations of the donor or recipient. The cumulative frequency of alloreactive clones was calculated as a percentage of all sequences, weighted by copy number. The clones in this table, taken by TCRdb from immuneACCESS, are in-frame only. Not every clone is retained; where verified, under half of the shortfall comes from an unresolved V gene, and the cause of the rest is unknown. V and J calls and clone size are as listed in that table; D and trimming were resolved from the DNA. The sample table holds 13,000 to 15,000 clones, of which 30% to 40% were seen once. 1.1% of the sample is in the top ten clones.

Points on this clone: Nothing much larger sits one base from this clone, and base qualities are not available.

The chain was built from TRBV27 and TRBJ2-5; a tentative D match to TRBD1 spans 5 bases. The clonotype was recovered from a human patient who received an intestinal transplant. Sequenced material: alloreactive CD4+ T cells from a mixed lymphocyte reaction culture, taken before intestinal transplant. The intended sense of this specimen's cell subset or site label: CFSE-low proliferating T cells sorted from approximately 6-day pre-transplant mixed lymphocyte reaction (GvH or HvG direction). The CDR3 reads CASSFGAYQETQYF. The nucleotide sequence reads TGTGCCAGCAGTTTTGGGGCGTACCAAGAGACCCAGTACTTC.